Given below is one T cell receptor beta chain in context. Its antigen remains unidentified. Base qualities are not at hand, and no much larger clone is one base apart. The data derive from a study of cytomegalovirus exposure and HLA in healthy donors (dated by TCRdb to the late 2010s). About the study as a whole: In an earlier analysis of approximately 640 of the donors, 276 Gb of sequence data and 95 million to 130 million unique TCR beta sequences from about 179 million T cells were reported. An early release covering more than 500 HLA-typed donors comprised 250 to 350 gigabases of sequencing data and tens of millions of unique TCR sequences. Of the roughly 430 genotyped donors, roughly 80% fell in the genetic ancestry cluster associated with self-reported Caucasian donors. The aim of the study was to test whether cataloging public T cell receptors could identify signatures of past pathogen exposure. The T cell repertoires of under 700 subjects were profiled by immunosequencing and related to cytomegalovirus serostatus. Besides the first cohort of roughly 700 subjects, a separate validation cohort made up of 120 different subjects was used. High-throughput TCR immunosequencing, statistical association of individual TCRs with disease status, and machine learning were combined to predict cytomegalovirus infection status. In a later analysis, previously published TCR beta repertoires from several hundred donors were re-analyzed and high-resolution HLA genotyping was added so that TCR occurrence patterns could be studied. Rather than drawing on any new phenotypic data, the later analysis identified candidate immune exposures from TCR beta sequences and the way those sequences occurred across donors. An earlier analysis of more than 450 of the donors used high-throughput TCR beta sequencing to judge whether each TCR beta V gene segment behaved as functional or pseudogenic. Donor age, sex, ethnicity and CMV serostatus were compiled together with the repertoire data. A later genetic analysis took genome-wide SNP genotypes for about 55% of the roughly 670 donors and used that subset as a discovery cohort. Every repertoire in the discovery cohort had been generated on one and the same sequencing platform. HLA typing included class I and class II loci at four-digit resolution. Typing coverage varied by locus: about 629-630 donors for A, B, C, DRB1 and DQB1; more than 500 for DQA1; about 600 for DPA1; approximately 490 for DPB1. Because of strong linkage in the cohort, 5 or 6 DR-DQ haplotypes were treated as single units for association and clustering. On average, roughly 240,000 unique TCR beta nucleotide sequences were sequenced per donor among roughly 430 genotyped donors of the cohort, with 15% to 20% of those sequences being non-productive. What the research found in general, with its limitations: According to the authors, the approach could potentially be generalized to other disease states and immunological phenotypes. A further reported finding was that TCR beta sequences accurately predicted the HLA-A and HLA-B alleles for most subjects in the first cohort. According to a later analysis, parvovirus B19, influenza, CMV and Epstein-Barr virus appeared linked to several top co-occurrence clusters. According to a later analysis, most CMV-associated TCR beta chains appeared to be HLA-restricted, and the HLA associations seemed to be driven largely by CMV exposure. Most TCR sequences were seen in very few donors, while some public TCRs were found in many individuals. A later genetic analysis associated a missense DCLRE1C variant with V-gene and J-gene trimming of TCR beta chains, and an independent cohort replicated the association. Immune exposure information for the cohort was limited to CMV serostatus. The cohort was sequenced for TCR beta chains only, and without alpha or paired-chain data the features that could be detected were limited. A later analysis found that TCR association rates varied across HLA loci, with DRB1 alleles showing the most associated TCRs and HLA-C alleles the fewest. Because counts were too low, seventeen rarely observed V segments, including chromosome 9 orphons, were left out of the earlier analysis of approximately 580 of the donors. A later genetic analysis reported fewer N-insertions in productive TCRs among donors in an Asian-associated ancestry cluster than the roughly 700-donor mean. In a later analysis, HLA-associated TCR beta chains were found to be more clonally expanded and to have lower generation probabilities than equally common non-associated chains. In an earlier analysis of some 500 of the donors, most TCR beta V segments were observed in productive rearrangements about 90% or about 30% of the time, broadly matching IMGT annotations. Because some donors lacked HLA typing at each locus, the association tests relied only on the typed subset. Assigning TCR associations to individual alleles was difficult when HLA alleles, especially DR and DQ, strongly co-occurred. Because the 87-base-pair reads could not distinguish some IMGT-functional V segments, including TRBV6-2 and TRBV6-3, those segments were excluded. Linkage disequilibrium might explain the correlated functional status among segregating V segments, but an unknown experimental factor could not be ruled out. The classifier was reported to diagnose cytomegalovirus status with high specificity and sensitivity in both the original cohort and the validation cohort. Sequencing depth was assumed to be roughly uniform across donors in the presence/absence analyses, though that assumption may not hold. The study listed 150 to 200 TCR beta chains as associated with cytomegalovirus. In vitro tests confirmed that a few of the cytomegalovirus-associated TCR beta chains recognize cytomegalovirus antigens. A cluster of highly shared sequence variants was judged likely to be a technical artifact of the sequencing pipeline. In a later analysis, about 16,000 TCR beta sequences were associated with specific HLA alleles at a false discovery rate of 0.05.

The cohort was made up of about 670 healthy bone marrow donors. At the time of sampling, all cohort members were nominally healthy, though unrecorded immune exposures were likely present. The donor tested CMV seronegative, placing the donor among the 350 or so seronegative members of the cohort. Each donor provided a peripheral blood sample, and peripheral blood mononuclear cells were used for TCR beta sequencing. Genomic DNA was extracted from the blood cell samples with the Qiagen DNeasy Blood Extraction Kit. CDR1 GTSNPN and CDR2 SVGIG are derived from the germline V gene (reference sequence). At the junction V is shortened by 0 bases and J by 4 bases, with 7 bases in between. The CDR3 contains 13 residues, cysteine and phenylalanine counted. Of all the DNA, just the CDR3 is kept, 39 bases in frame from base 1. Library method: the immunoSEQ multiplex PCR assay. For the multiplex PCR, a mixture combining 60 forward primers for TCR Vbeta segments and 13 reverse primers for TCR Jbeta segments was used. The CDR3 region of rearranged TCR beta genes was amplified from genomic DNA with a multiplex PCR assay. The Illumina HiSeq System was used to sequence the amplified TCR beta libraries as 87-base-pair reads. In the paper's pipeline: In a later analysis, 70 million to 95 million unique TCR beta chains were counted across the 690 or so repertoires, and roughly 11 million of these chains were shared by at least two donors. A nearest-neighbor algorithm error-corrected the raw reads and collapsed the reads into unique sequences, merging closely related sequences to remove PCR and sequencing errors. Alignment of CDR3 sequences to IMGT reference sequences was used to assign V, D and J gene segments. For a sequence to be retained, a match of at least six nucleotides to both a V gene segment and a J gene segment was required. Rearrangements were called productive when the CDR3 lacked stop codons and stayed in frame with V and J; all others were non-productive. CDR3 was defined by IMGT convention, running from the second conserved V-encoded cysteine to the conserved J-encoded phenylalanine. The earlier analysis of some 540 of the donors excluded any sequence lacking an unambiguous match to a single V gene segment. In an earlier analysis of some 590 of the donors, a V segment was called functional when productive rearrangements were above 56.7%, and segregating when the standard deviation between donors exceeded 5%. To diagnose cytomegalovirus status from the catalog of TCR beta chain sequences, a statistical classification framework was built. V and J gene assignment, in a later analysis, came from comparing TCR nucleotide sequences with IMGT/GENE-DB human TR gene sequences. The TCRdist pipeline was used in a later analysis to assign CDR3 sequences and most-parsimonious VDJ recombination scenarios. In a later analysis, each TCR beta chain was defined by its CDR3 amino acid sequence together with its V-gene family, and reads lacking a unique V-gene family were excluded. In a later analysis, some 600 highly shared, low-generation-probability nucleotide sequences were removed to address suspected cross-contamination and a sequencing artifact. A later analysis calculated a clonal expansion index for each public chain from normalized within-repertoire ranks of inferred template counts. In a later analysis, generation probabilities were computed using a VDJ recombination model fitted to out-of-frame rearrangements, and the results were checked against IGoR. In a later analysis, hypergeometric tests were used to score TCR-TCR, TCR-HLA and TCR-CMV co-occurrence, with a repertoire-size bias correction applied to TCR pairs. To estimate false discovery rates, a later analysis permuted the HLA or CMV assignments 20 times. In a later analysis, co-occurring TCRs were grouped with DBSCAN, and TCRdist sequence similarity was added when clustering was performed within HLA-allele-positive subsets. Co-occurrence clustering excluded repertoires with fewer than 30,000 or more than 120,000 public chains, plus five with anomalous nucleotide sharing. Here the immuneACCESS table is served through TCRdb, limited to in-frame sequences with V and J called. Missing clones are a known gap in these copies; in checked studies unresolved V genes cover under half, and the rest lacks a known reason. The V and J calls and the clone size are those of that table, but D and trimming were determined from the DNA. The sample table holds about 160,000 clones, of which around 80% were seen once. Together, the top ten hold 0.6% to 0.95% of the sample.

What was sequenced was PBMCs. This TCR was sampled from a female donor in good health and CMV-seronegative. The receptor chain draws on TRBV30 and TRBJ1-5; a confident D gene designation cannot be given. The CDR3 sequence is CAWSVADNQPQHF. The nucleotide sequence reads TGTGCCTGGAGTGTGGCGGATAATCAGCCCCAGCATTTT.